This record covers a single T cell receptor (beta chain). The data originate from a study of shared clonotypes between healthy human individuals. Method: immunoSEQ multiplex PCR; TCRdb's copy keeps in-frame clones and lacks some. The table records millions of clones, over 85% of them present only once. Negatively enriched CD4+ T cells were divided by CD45RA into naive and memory. J was trimmed by 10 bases and V by 5 bases; bases with no gene match: 13. The CDR3 runs 17 residues. From germline, CDR1 is SEHNR and CDR2 FQNEAQ (reference sequence). The TCR comes from a man aged 18 to 30 in good health. The sequencing input was naive CD4+ T cells sorted from blood. Sample subset: CD45RA+ positively selected. The chain carries TRBV7-9 and TRBJ2-2; TRBD2 matches at 13 bases. This chain's CDR3 is CASSRTSGSRYFEELFF. The CDR3 region has the DNA TGTGCCAGCAGCCGGACTAGCGGGAGTCGTTATTTCGAGGAGCTGTTTTTT.